This TCR beta chain was sequenced during a study of spatial heterogeneity in lung cancer. TCRdb itself ran the 5' RACE reads through MiXCR, one entry per CDR3 protein. The sample lists around 40,000 distinct CDR3 sequences; 4% to 6% were seen once. Specified time point: sample taken at primary tumor resection. Whole RNA came from tumor, nontumor lung or frozen PBMC and was sequenced without being sorted. This clonotype was counted many times. J was trimmed by 5 bases and V by 0 bases; bases with no gene match: 3. The CDR3 spans 14 residues. From germline, CDR1 is SGHRS and CDR2 YFSETQ. The material was PBMCs, obtained at surgery. The clonotype originates from a female donor with early-stage non-small cell lung cancer. The rearrangement links TRBV5-1 to TRBJ2-7, with 9 bases fitting TRBD1. In DNA, the CDR3 is TGCGCCAGCAGCTTGGAGACAGGGGGTGACGAGCAGTACTTC. Its protein is CASSLETGGDEQYF. Variable domain in full (rest from reference TRBV5-1 and TRBJ2-7): KAGVTQTPRYLIKTRGQQVTLSCSPISGHRSVSWYQQTPGQGLQFLFEYFSETQRNKGNFPGRFSGRQFSNSRSEMNVSTLELGDSALYLCASSLETGGDEQYFGPGTRLTVT.